These T cell receptor beta chains were read from a single sample in a study of PD-1 blockade in mismatch repair-deficient tumors. Method: immunoSEQ multiplex PCR; TCRdb's copy keeps in-frame clones and lacks some. The data show under 40,000 clones, around four fifths seen once. Specimen: PBMCs, collected about 40 weeks after starting pembrolizumab. The receptors stem from an adult with mismatch repair-deficient cancer. Each CDR3 is given without its conserved first and last residue.

J | V | CDR3
TRBJ1-1 | TRBV18 | ASSEGQPSVTEAF
TRBJ2-3 | TRBV7-2 | ASSSGLAGNTQY
TRBJ2-7 | TRBV7-9 | ASSFGGPYEQY
TRBJ1-6 | TRBV30 | AWRKQGTDSPLH
TRBJ2-3 | TRBV7-9 | ASSLMGQPNEAQY
TRBJ2-7 | TRBV5-1 | ASSFGTGGYEQY
TRBJ2-7 | TRBV28 | ASSSTGTVGLEQY
TRBJ2-3 | TRBV5-4 | ASSLAGGPLDTQY
TRBJ1-3 | TRBV7-9 | ASSLRQVTSGNTIY
TRBJ1-5 | TRBV19 | ASSIWRITLISQPQH
TRBJ1-1 | TRBV27 | ASSLFPGGNTEAF
TRBJ2-7 | TRBV28 | ASQVESGRWSYEQY
TRBJ2-1 | TRBV18 | ASSSLRDSYNEQF
TRBJ2-3 | TRBV9 | ASSEGTTRTDTQY
TRBJ2-5 | TRBV27 | ASSFWDRVYEQY
TRBJ2-4 | TRBV2 | ASKLEKPKNIQY
TRBJ1-6 | TRBV30 | AWTPGGENSPLH
TRBJ2-1 | TRBV6-1 | ASSDGGSRGGRQF
TRBJ2-1 | TRBV28 | ASSSTRWYSYNEQF
TRBJ1-1 | TRBV6-5 | ASRFQGNTEAF
TRBJ2-1 | TRBV5-4 | ASSLPREKNEQF
TRBJ2-4 | TRBV28 | ASSPVAGREGLNIQY
TRBJ1-1 | TRBV11-1 | ASSRSSFAEAF
TRBJ2-7 | TRBV15 | ATSRTRDRFYEQY
TRBJ1-5 | TRBV28 | ASSPWGFRAHSNQPQH
TRBJ2-2 | TRBV6-4 | ASSPGNTGELF
TRBJ2-3 | TRBV29-1 | SVENRGTDTQY
TRBJ2-3 | TRBV28 | ASSLGGAQY
TRBJ1-5 | TRBV6-5 | ASSRDFLNQPQH
TRBJ2-3 | TRBV30 | AWSTTSGRTTSTDTQY
TRBJ2-7 | TRBV28 | ASSGQTYEQY
TRBJ2-5 | TRBV11-3 | ASSLQGSETQY
TRBJ2-7 | TRBV29-1 | SVARDRGDEQY
TRBJ2-3 | TRBV6-5 | ASSSGITQY
TRBJ1-1 | TRBV7-9 | ASTSSGHEAF
TRBJ2-7 | TRBV5-5 | ASSLEVRRRFFYEQY
TRBJ2-7 | TRBV14 | ASSLQGIGAYEQY
TRBJ2-7 | TRBV9 | ASSVDGRAVYEQY
TRBJ1-5 | TRBV6-5 | ASSRTARQPQH
TRBJ2-7 | TRBV5-1 | ASSRTSGRGSYEQY
TRBJ2-1 | TRBV29-1 | SLYEGGYNEQF
TRBJ2-2 | TRBV5-1 | ASSPGQPNTGELF
TRBJ2-3 | TRBV6-4 | ASSIGTGTDTQY
TRBJ2-1 | TRBV7-3 | ASSPGPYNEQF
TRBJ1-1 | TRBV28 | ASTSNTEAF
TRBJ2-1 | TRBV5-1 | ASSSGVQGASYNEQF
TRBJ1-6 | TRBV28 | ASTLKGQGTSPLH
TRBJ2-3 | TRBV5-1 | ASSQPGLGTDTQY
TRBJ2-7 | TRBV6-1 | ASSDRDSPPTSYEQY
TRBJ1-2 | TRBV28 | ASSSGGRYGYT
TRBJ2-1 | TRBV18 | ASSRPWAGFDEQF
TRBJ2-2 | TRBV27 | ASRGNRGQGGELF